This TCR beta chain was captured in a study of blood T cell repertoires in COVID-19. This CDR3 is 18 amino acids long. Trimming at V came to 0 bases and at J to 5 bases, leaving 15 bases not matched to a gene. In germline, CDR1 is SQVTM, CDR2 ANQGSEA. The method was immunoSEQ multiplex PCR; TCRdb's version includes in-frame clones alone and lacks a portion of them. The repertoire holds 95,000 to 110,000 clones, with about 80% as singletons. This clonotype originated in a human donor in a cohort sampled during active COVID-19. The chain links TRBV29-1 to TRBJ2-5, with 10 bases lining up with TRBD2. Sequences were obtained from peripheral blood. The CDR3 DNA reads as TGCAGCGTTGAAGATCAGGCTAGCGGGGGAACAATGTGGGAGACCCAGTACTTC. Residues: CSVEDQASGGTMWETQYF.